Below, one T cell receptor beta chain is given with its context. Its antigen is not known. This sample was taken from a study of cytomegalovirus exposure and HLA in healthy donors. There are 15 residues in the CDR3. From germline, CDR1 is MDHEN and CDR2 SYDVKM. Trimming removed 2 bases at V and 3 bases at J, with 14 bases between. In the PCR, 60 Vbeta and 13 Jbeta primers were used. The repertoire was sequenced with immunoSEQ multiplex PCR; TCRdb's copy has only in-frame clones and lacks some. The data contain approximately 93,000 clones, 70% to 85% of them singletons. The study's findings and limits: TCR beta chains numbering 164 were designated cytomegalovirus-associated. Later analysis associated a missense DCLRE1C variant with TCR beta V- and J-gene trimming. Three CMV-associated chains proved CMV antigen-specific in vitro.

V and J are TRBV28 and TRBJ2-7, with D tentatively TRBD2 (7 bases). The sequenced material came from PBMCs. This TCR derives from a man over 45 in good health and CMV-seronegative. CDR3 bases: TGTGCCAGCAGTTTAGGGGGGGCCGGGCTCTACGAGCAGTACTTC. This codes for CASSLGGAGLYEQYF.